The 20 T cell receptor beta chains presented below share a single source sample, sequenced in a study of blood T cells in healthy people across ages. The second PCR ran about 6 to 11 cycles with a sample-barcoded 5' primer and J-beta primers. TCRdb reprocessed the 5' RACE reads with MiXCR, giving one entry per CDR3 protein. The sample has 600,000 or so distinct CDR3 sequences, around 50% seen once; the top ten hold just under 25%. Material: blood. These receptors originate from a man older than 75 in good health.

This chain connects TRBV20-1 to TRBJ2-7, with TRBD2 matching 8 bases. The CDR3 is 15 amino acids. Unmatched junction bases numbered 8, after V lost 1 base and J lost 3 bases. Per germline, CDR1 DFQATT and CDR2 SNEGSKA (reference sequence). Here the CDR3 DNA reads TGCAGTGCTAGAGCCGATAGCGGGAATGGCTACGAGCAGTACTTC. Protein: CSARADSGNGYEQYF.

In the case of this clonotype: A junction boundary mismatches the germline segment, possibly from a read error. The chain recombines TRBV7-2 with TRBJ2-3, with TRBD2 as a possible D gene (6 bases). The CDR3 loop spans 16 amino acids. Germline V CDR1 and CDR2: SGHTA, FQGNSA. The CDR3 loop is CVSSFSSGEGTDTQYF. In nucleotides, the CDR3 is TGTGTCAGCAGCTTTTCGTCCGGGGAGGGCACAGATACGCAGTATTTT. Full variable domain (rest looked up from reference TRBV7-2 and TRBJ2-3): GAGVSQSPSNKVTEKGKDVELRCDPISGHTALYWYRQSLGQGLEFLIYFQGNSAPDKSGLPSDRFSAERTGGSVSTLTIQRTQQEDSAVYLCVSSFSSGEGTDTQYFGPGTRLTVL.

The CDR3 sequence is CASSSSQGGGNQPQHF. In DNA, the CDR3 is TGTGCCAGCAGCTCCAGCCAGGGGGGTGGCAATCAGCCCCAGCATTTT. This chain links TRBV7-8 with TRBJ1-5, with 7 bases matching TRBD1. The trim removed 4 bases at V and 2 bases at J, leaving 8 bases unmatched. This CDR3 has 16 residues. The germline gives CDR1 SGHVS, CDR2 FQNEAQ.

In its sample, this clonotype was seen a few times. V usage is TRBV5-1 and J usage is TRBJ1-4; D remains unclear. There are 12 residues in the CDR3. Trimming left V 4 bases short and J 4 bases short, with 5 bases between. CDR1 is SGHRS, CDR2 YFSETQ, per germline. CDR3 residues: CASSMDNEKLFF. The CDR3, as DNA: TGCGCCAGCAGCATGGATAATGAAAAACTGTTTTTT.

The chain is built from TRBV5-6 and TRBJ2-7; 9 nucleotides agree with TRBD1. The V and J ends lost 0 bases and 4 bases, in that order; junction bases with no gene match: 5. This CDR3 region has 15 residues. Germline-derived CDR1 and CDR2 are SGHDT and YYEEEE. The CDR3 here is CASSLGDRDGYEQYF. CDR3 DNA: TGTGCCAGCAGCTTGGGGGACAGGGACGGGTACGAGCAGTACTTC.

The chain links TRBV27 to TRBJ2-7; D is possibly TRBD2 (6 bases). The germline V gene has CDR1 MNHEY and CDR2 SMNVEV (reference sequence). The CDR3 has 17 residues. V shed 3 bases and J shed 4 bases, with 22 bases lying between them. The CDR3 reads CASSLGPGVVGFYEQYF. Written as DNA, the CDR3 is TGTGCCAGCAGTTTGGGTCCGGGGGTAGTAGGGTTTTACGAGCAGTACTTC.

V usage is TRBV7-2 and J usage is TRBJ1-4; possibly TRBD1 for D (6 bases). Trimming removed 2 bases at V and 8 bases at J, with 18 bases between. CDR1 and CDR2 from the germline V gene are SGHTA and FQGNSA. The length of the CDR3 is 16 residues. The DNA of the CDR3 is TGTGCCAGCAGCTTACGGGGGGGACCCAGGGGCGAAAAACTGTTTTTT. Its translation: CASSLRGGPRGEKLFF.

With regard to this clonotype: At one of its ends the junction is not consistent with the germline gene, which may arise from a read error. The genes are TRBV3-1 and TRBJ2-3; 10 bases line up with TRBD1. This CDR3 is 18 amino acids long. Germline values: CDR1 LGHDT, CDR2 YNNKEL (reference sequence). The CDR3 loop reads CVSRRTGGSMRAPDTQYF. The CDR3 DNA sequence: TGTGTCAGCAGACGGACAGGGGGATCGATGCGGGCACCAGATACGCAGTATTTT.

V is TRBV20-1 and J is TRBJ1-5; D call uncertain. The germline gives CDR1 DFQATT, CDR2 SNEGSKA (reference sequence). This CDR3 comprises 11 residues. The V and J ends lost 0 bases and 11 bases respectively, with 8 bases between them. The CDR3 loop reads CSARDRGTQHF. DNA of the CDR3: TGCAGTGCTAGAGATCGTGGGACCCAGCATTTT.

The V and J genes are TRBV20-1 and TRBJ2-1; the D gene is possibly TRBD1 (5 bases). Germline CDR1 reads DFQATT; CDR2 reads SNEGSKA (reference sequence). The CDR3 loop spans 17 amino acids. The V end lost 2 bases, the J end lost 9 bases, and 26 bases lay between the germline ends. As DNA, the CDR3 is TGCAGTGCTAGACCCAAGGCCCCCGGTTTGGGGCTTTGTGAGCAGTTCTTC. Its protein product is CSARPKAPGLGLCEQFF.

This chain joins TRBV3-1 and TRBJ1-1; D is possibly TRBD1 (5 bases). There are 13 residues in the CDR3. V lost 5 bases, J lost 4 bases, and 11 bases lay in between. CDR1 LGHDT and CDR2 YNNKEL come from the germline V gene (reference sequence). CDR3 sequence: CASSSRGVTEAFF. The CDR3 DNA follows: TGTGCCAGCAGCTCTCGGGGGGTCACTGAAGCTTTCTTT.

This clonotype has a handful of counts. The chain carries TRBV6-6 and TRBJ1-1; D is undetermined. V lost 2 bases, J lost 5 bases, and 15 bases lay in between. Germline V gives CDR1 MNHNY, CDR2 SVGAGI (reference sequence). This CDR3 spans 15 amino acids. The DNA for the CDR3 is TGTGCCAGCAGTTACCCCCGACTAGAGGCGACTGAAGCTTTCTTT. Protein sequence: CASSYPRLEATEAFF.

This chain joins TRBV24-1 and TRBJ2-7; D perhaps matches TRBD2 (6 bases). V was cut by 0 bases and J by 6 bases, with 17 bases left in between. The CDR3 is made up of 16 amino acids. Germline loops: CDR1 KGHDR, CDR2 SFDVKD. The CDR3 protein is CATSDLLTISSGEQYF. CDR3 bases: TGTGCCACCAGTGATTTGTTGACAATTAGTAGCGGCGAGCAGTACTTC.

Points on this clonotype: One end of the junction does not line up with germline, which may come from a read error. The CDR3 sequence is CSAGETQRETQYF. In DNA form, the CDR3 reads TGCAGTGCTGGAGAAACCCAACGGGAGACCCAGTACTTC. V and J are TRBV20-1 and TRBJ2-7; no definite D call. TRBJ2-5 matches the DNA end more closely, so the J call is doubtful. This CDR3 region has 13 residues. CDR1 is DFQATT, CDR2 SNEGSKA, per germline (reference sequence).

The chain joins TRBV27 to TRBJ2-1, with 9 nucleotides matching TRBD2. J gave up 4 bases and V 3 bases, and 10 bases lay outside the gene matches. The CDR3 has 17 residues. CDR1 is MNHEY and CDR2 is SMNVEV in the germline V gene (reference sequence). The CDR3 region is CASSFDISGSRYNEQFF. CDR3 bases: TGTGCCAGCAGTTTCGACATTAGCGGGAGTAGGTACAATGAGCAGTTCTTC.

The chain uses TRBV2 and TRBJ1-2; the D gene is possibly TRBD1 (5 bases). Germline V lookup: CDR1 SNHLY, CDR2 FYNNEI. Trimming left V 1 base short and J 2 bases short, with 8 bases between. This CDR3 spans 14 amino acids. The CDR3 sequence: CASSEERGNYGYTF. The DNA of the CDR3 is TGTGCCAGCAGTGAAGAGCGGGGGAACTATGGCTACACCTTC.

The chain uses TRBV20-1 and TRBJ1-4, with a weak D call TRBD1 (5 bases). Germline V CDR1 and CDR2: DFQATT, SNEGSKA (reference sequence). This CDR3 region has 15 residues. The V and J ends lost 3 bases and 0 bases respectively, with 11 bases between them. For the CDR3, the DNA is TGCAGTGCTAGGCAGGGACCTGCAACTAATGAAAAACTGTTTTTT. Translated, it gives CSARQGPATNEKLFF.

This clonotype came up a few times. The rearrangement uses TRBV29-1 and TRBJ2-3; 10 bases line up with TRBD2. V shed 4 bases, J shed 5 bases, and the junction held 9 bases outside the gene matches. Germline V gene lookup returns CDR1 SQVTM and CDR2 ANQGSEA. The CDR3 has 15 amino acids. CDR3 in DNA: TGCAGCGTTGTAGGCCTAGCGGGAGCAGGAGATACGCAGTATTTT. Protein sequence: CSVVGLAGAGDTQYF.

This clonotype has more than one count but fewer than ten. The chain couples TRBV5-1 to TRBJ2-1; 8 bases align to TRBD1. The CDR3 is made up of 16 amino acids. The trim removed 0 bases at V and 6 bases at J, leaving 8 bases unmatched. Looked up from germline, CDR1 is SGHRS and CDR2 is YFSETQ. The CDR3 DNA follows: TGCGCCAGCAGCTTGGCAGGACAGGGATCTGGCAATGAGCAGTTCTTC. Translated: CASSLAGQGSGNEQFF.

The chain uses TRBV6-2 or TRBV6-3 and TRBJ1-6; the D gene is possibly TRBD1 (5 bases). Germline CDR1 reads MNHEY; CDR2 reads SVGEGT. V lost 2 bases, J lost 10 bases, and 15 bases lay in between. The CDR3 contains 15 residues. For the CDR3, the DNA is TGTGCCAGCAGTTACGGTCCGGGGACGAGGTCACCCCTCCACTTT. This translates into CASSYGPGTRSPLHF.